The rows below give T cell receptor beta chains drawn from one sample of a study of T cells in Graves' hyperthyroidism and ophthalmopathy. TCRdb redid the calling of the multiplex PCR reads with MiXCR, one entry per CDR3 protein. The sample consists of 700,000 or so distinct CDR3 sequences, 15% to 20% of them appearing once. The sequencing input was blood. The receptors derive from a man between 18 and 29 years old with Graves' hyperthyroidism. Both conserved end residues are part of each CDR3. Clone size is stated in some rows and not others, as once, few, many or a class when expanded.

v_gene: TRBV6-2/TRBV6-3
j_gene: TRBJ2-3
abundance: -
CDR3aa: CASSYLRGLTDTQYF

v_gene: TRBV3-1
j_gene: TRBJ2-1
abundance: few
CDR3aa: CASSPVPGLAGVGNEQFF

v_gene: TRBV28
j_gene: TRBJ2-1
abundance: many
CDR3aa: CASTTSGTNEQFF

v_gene: TRBV30
j_gene: TRBJ1-5
abundance: many
CDR3aa: CAWSVRGQLFNQPQHF

v_gene: TRBV2
j_gene: TRBJ1-3
abundance: -
CDR3aa: CASRETGAGNTIYF

v_gene: TRBV20-1
j_gene: TRBJ2-3
abundance: -
CDR3aa: CSARDRRLAGVTDTQYF

v_gene: TRBV4-1
j_gene: TRBJ1-3
abundance: -
CDR3aa: CASSQTTGADTIYF

v_gene: TRBV28
j_gene: TRBJ2-7
abundance: -
CDR3aa: CASSFFSQLDRAPSYEQYF

v_gene: TRBV24-1
j_gene: TRBJ2-3
abundance: -
CDR3aa: CATSDPGGAVDTQYF

v_gene: TRBV24-1
j_gene: TRBJ2-7
abundance: many
CDR3aa: CATSDWRQGKGYEQYF

v_gene: TRBV15
j_gene: TRBJ1-3
abundance: few
CDR3aa: CATSRDLKGSGNTIYF

v_gene: TRBV4-3
j_gene: TRBJ2-1
abundance: -
CDR3aa: CASSQGIRLAGLPYNEQFF

v_gene: TRBV20-1
j_gene: TRBJ1-6
abundance: -
CDR3aa: CSARERGLNSPLHF